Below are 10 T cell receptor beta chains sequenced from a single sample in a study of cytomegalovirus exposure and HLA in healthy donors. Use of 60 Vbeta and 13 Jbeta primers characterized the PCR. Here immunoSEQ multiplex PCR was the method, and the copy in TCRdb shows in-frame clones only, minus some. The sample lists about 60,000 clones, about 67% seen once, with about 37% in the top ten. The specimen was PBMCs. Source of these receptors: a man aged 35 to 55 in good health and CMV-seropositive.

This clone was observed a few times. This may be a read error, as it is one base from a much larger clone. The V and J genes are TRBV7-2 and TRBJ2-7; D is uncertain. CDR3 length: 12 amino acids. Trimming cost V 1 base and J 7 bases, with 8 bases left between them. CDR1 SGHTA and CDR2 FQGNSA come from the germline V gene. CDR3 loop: CASSLGSGEQYF. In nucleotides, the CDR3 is TGTGCCAGCAGCTTAGGGAGTGGTGAGCAGTACTTC. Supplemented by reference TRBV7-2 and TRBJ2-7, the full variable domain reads GAGVSQSPSNKVTEKGKDVELRCDPISGHTALYWYRQSLGQGLEFLIYFQGNSAPDKSGLPSDRFSAERTGGSVSTLTIQRTQQEDSAVYLCASSLGSGEQYFGPGTRLTVT.

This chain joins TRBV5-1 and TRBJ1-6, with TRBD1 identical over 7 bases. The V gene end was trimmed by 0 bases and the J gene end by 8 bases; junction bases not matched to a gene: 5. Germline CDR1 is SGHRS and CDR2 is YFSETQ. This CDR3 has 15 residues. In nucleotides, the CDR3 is TGCGCCAGCAGCTTGGGGACAGGTGAAGATTCACCCCTCCACTTT. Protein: CASSLGTGEDSPLHF.

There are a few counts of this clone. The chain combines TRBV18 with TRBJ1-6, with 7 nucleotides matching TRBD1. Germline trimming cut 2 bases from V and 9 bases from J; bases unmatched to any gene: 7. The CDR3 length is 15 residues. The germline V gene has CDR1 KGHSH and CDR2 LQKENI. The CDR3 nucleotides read TGTGCCAGCTCACCAAGTAAGGGGGCTGGTTCACCCCTCCACTTT. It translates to CASSPSKGAGSPLHF.

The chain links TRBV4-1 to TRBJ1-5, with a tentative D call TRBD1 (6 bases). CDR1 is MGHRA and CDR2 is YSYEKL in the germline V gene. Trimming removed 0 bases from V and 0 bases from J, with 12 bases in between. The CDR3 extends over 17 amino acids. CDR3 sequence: CASSQDNRAFSNQPQHF. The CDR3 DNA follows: TGCGCCAGCAGCCAAGATAACAGGGCGTTTAGCAATCAGCCCCAGCATTTT.

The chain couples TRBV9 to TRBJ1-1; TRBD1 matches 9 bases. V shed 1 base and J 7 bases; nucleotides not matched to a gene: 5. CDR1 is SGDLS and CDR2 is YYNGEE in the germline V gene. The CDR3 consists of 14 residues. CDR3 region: CASSVTGGISEAFF. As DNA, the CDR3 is TGTGCCAGCAGCGTAACAGGGGGCATCAGTGAAGCTTTCTTT. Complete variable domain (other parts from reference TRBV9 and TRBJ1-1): DSGVTQTPKHLITATGQRVTLRCSPRSGDLSVYWYQQSLDQGLQFLIQYYNGEERAKGNILERFSAQQFPDLHSELNLSSLELGDSALYFCASSVTGGISEAFFGQGTRLTVV.

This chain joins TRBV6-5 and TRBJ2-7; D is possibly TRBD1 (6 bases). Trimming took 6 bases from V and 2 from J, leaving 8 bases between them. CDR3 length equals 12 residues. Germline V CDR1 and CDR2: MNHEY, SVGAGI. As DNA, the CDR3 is TGTGCCAGCAGCAGGGGTCCCTACGAGCAGTACTTC. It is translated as CASSRGPYEQYF.

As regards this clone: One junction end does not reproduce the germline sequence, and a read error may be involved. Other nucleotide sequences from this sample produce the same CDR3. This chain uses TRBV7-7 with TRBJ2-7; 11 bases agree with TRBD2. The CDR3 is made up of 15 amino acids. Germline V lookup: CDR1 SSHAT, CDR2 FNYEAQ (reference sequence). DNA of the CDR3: TGTGCTAGCAGCCCCCTAGCGGGGGGCTCCTACGAGCAGTACTTC. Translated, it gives CASSPLAGGSYEQYF.

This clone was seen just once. In nucleotides, the CDR3 is TGCGCCAGCAGCCAAGTTATCCCGACGTCAGGGGGGAACTATGGCTACACCTTC. This sequence encodes CASSQVIPTSGGNYGYTF. The chain recombines TRBV4-1 with TRBJ1-2, with 7 bases aligning to TRBD1. Germline V CDR1 and CDR2: MGHRA, YSYEKL. The CDR3 totals 18 residues. Losses at the gene ends were 1 base for V and 2 bases for J; bases not matched to a gene: 13.

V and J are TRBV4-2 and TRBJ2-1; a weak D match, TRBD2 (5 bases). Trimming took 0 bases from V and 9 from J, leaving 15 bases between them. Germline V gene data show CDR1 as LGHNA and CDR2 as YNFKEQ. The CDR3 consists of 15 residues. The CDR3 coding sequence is TGTGCCAGCAGCCAAGACCCGGGGTCGGACGGTGAGCAGTTCTTC. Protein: CASSQDPGSDGEQFF.

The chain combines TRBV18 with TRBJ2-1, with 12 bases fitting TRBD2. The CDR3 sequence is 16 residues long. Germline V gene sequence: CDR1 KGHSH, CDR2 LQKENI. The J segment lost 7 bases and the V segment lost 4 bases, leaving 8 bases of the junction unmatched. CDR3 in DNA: TGTGCCAGCTCACTTACTAGCGGGGGGTCTTATAATGAGCAGTTCTTC. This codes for CASSLTSGGSYNEQFF.